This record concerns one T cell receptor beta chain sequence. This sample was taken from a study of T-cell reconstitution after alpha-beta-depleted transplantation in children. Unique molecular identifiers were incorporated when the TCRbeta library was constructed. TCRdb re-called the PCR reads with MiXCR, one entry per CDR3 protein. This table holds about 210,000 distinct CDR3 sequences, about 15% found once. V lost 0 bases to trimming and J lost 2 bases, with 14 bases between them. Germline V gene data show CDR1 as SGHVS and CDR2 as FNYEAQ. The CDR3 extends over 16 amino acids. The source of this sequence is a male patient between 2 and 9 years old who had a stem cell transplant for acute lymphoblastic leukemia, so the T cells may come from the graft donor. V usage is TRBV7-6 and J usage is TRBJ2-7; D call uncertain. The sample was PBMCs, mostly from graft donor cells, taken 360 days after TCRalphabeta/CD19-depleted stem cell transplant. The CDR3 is CASSLAGQVQAYEQYF. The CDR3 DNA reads TGTGCCAGCAGCTTAGCAGGCCAGGTACAAGCCTACGAGCAGTACTTC.